Shown below are 32 T cell receptor beta chains from a single sample sequenced in a study of cytomegalovirus exposure and HLA in healthy donors. Vbeta (60) and Jbeta (13) primers were used in the PCR. Data came from immunoSEQ multiplex PCR; TCRdb stores just in-frame clones and leaves some out. Of roughly 80,000 clones detected, approximately 74% appear once; the ten largest clones hold 6.2%. The source material was PBMCs. The receptors shown here come from a woman in her forties or fifties in good health and CMV-seropositive.

V is TRBV5-6 and J is TRBJ2-7, with TRBD2 matching 9 bases. Germline-derived CDR1 and CDR2 are SGHDT and YYEEEE. Losses at the gene ends were 6 bases for V and 1 base for J; bases not matched to a gene: 5. This CDR3 contains 14 residues. The CDR3 sequence: CASMRTSDSYEQYF. CDR3 DNA sequence: TGTGCCAGCATGCGGACTAGCGATTCCTACGAGCAGTACTTC.

The table lists this clone with many counts. The CDR3 bases are TGTGCCATCAGCATGTCTACTAGGCGGGTTCCCTACGAGCAGTACTTC. Translated: CAISMSTRRVPYEQYF. The chain is built from TRBV10-3 and TRBJ2-7; possible D gene TRBD2, 5 bases. V was clipped by 6 bases and J by 2 bases, with 20 bases between them. CDR1 and CDR2 (germline): ENHRY, SYGVKD. The CDR3 has 16 amino acids.

V gene TRBV5-5 combines with J gene TRBJ2-5, with 9 bases lining up with TRBD1. Germline lookup yields CDR1 SGHKS and CDR2 YYEKEE (reference sequence). The CDR3 has 15 residues. The V and J ends lost 2 bases and 0 bases, in that order; junction bases with no gene match: 2. The CDR3 region is CASSFDRGYQETQYF. CDR3 nucleotide sequence: TGTGCCAGCAGCTTTGACAGGGGGTACCAAGAGACCCAGTACTTC.

V gene TRBV4-2 combines with J gene TRBJ2-3; TRBD2 matches at 9 bases. The V segment lost 0 bases and the J segment 0 bases; nucleotides outside the gene matches: 13. Germline V gives CDR1 LGHNA, CDR2 YNFKEQ. The CDR3 is 20 amino acids. The CDR3 sequence is CASSQDLRLAGFSSTDTQYF. CDR3 DNA: TGTGCCAGCAGCCAAGATCTTAGGCTAGCGGGGTTTTCTAGCACAGATACGCAGTATTTT.

The chain has TRBV18 and TRBJ2-7; 10 bases fit TRBD2. The CDR3 length is 16 residues. V shed 1 base, J shed 4 bases, and the junction held 7 bases outside the gene matches. Germline V lookup: CDR1 KGHSH, CDR2 LQKENI. CDR3 sequence reads: CASSPLSRTSGYEQYF. The CDR3 DNA reads as TGTGCCAGCTCACCACTTTCACGGACTAGCGGTTACGAGCAGTACTTC.

J is TRBJ1-1 and V is TRBV5-4, with a tentative D call TRBD1 (5 bases). CDR3 length: 15 residues. Per germline, CDR1 SGHNT and CDR2 YYREEE (reference sequence). The V end was cut by 4 bases, the J end by 3 bases, with 16 bases between. The CDR3 DNA reads as TGTGCCAGCAGCACCCAGGGTCCGGGAGACACTGAAGCTTTCTTT. Translated, it gives CASSTQGPGDTEAFF.

Here the CDR3 reads CASSFATGFAEAFF. In DNA, the CDR3 is TGTGCCAGCAGCTTTGCGACAGGATTTGCTGAAGCTTTCTTT. V usage is TRBV5-4 and J usage is TRBJ1-1; possibly TRBD1 for D (6 bases). Trimming removed 2 bases at V and 6 bases at J, with 14 bases between. CDR1 SGHNT and CDR2 YYREEE come from the germline V gene (reference sequence). The CDR3 has 14 residues.

The chain has TRBV2 and TRBJ1-2; TRBD1 matches at 9 bases. V trimming: 5 bases; J trimming: 2 bases; junction bases outside the gene matches: 6. In germline, CDR1 is SNHLY, CDR2 FYNNEI. This CDR3 spans 15 amino acids. The CDR3 DNA is TGTGCCAGCAGTCAGAGGACAGGGGCCAACTATGGCTACACCTTC. Translating gives CASSQRTGANYGYTF.

This clone was recorded a few times. This chain links TRBV5-1 with TRBJ1-1; D is possibly TRBD1 (5 bases). From germline, CDR1 is SGHRS and CDR2 YFSETQ. Trimming removed 4 bases at V and 4 bases at J, with 14 bases between. This CDR3 region has 14 residues. For the CDR3, the DNA is TGCGCCAGCAGCCCGGGGGGAGATGGCACTGAAGCTTTCTTT. This sequence encodes CASSPGGDGTEAFF.

This clone was found once. The chain employs TRBV6-1 and TRBJ2-7; the match to TRBD2 covers 10 bases. This CDR3 spans 15 amino acids. The J segment lost 2 bases and the V segment lost 2 bases, leaving 3 bases of the junction unmatched. Germline assignment: CDR1 MNHNS and CDR2 SASEGT. CDR3 nucleotide sequence: TGTGCCAGCAGTGAAAGGCTAGCGGGGGCCTACGAGCAGTACTTC. Residues: CASSERLAGAYEQYF.

The chain couples TRBV19 to TRBJ2-5; 13 bases map to TRBD2. Germline loops: CDR1 LNHDA, CDR2 SQIVND (reference sequence). V lost 5 bases to trimming and J lost 6 bases; unmatched junction nucleotides: 9. There are 16 residues in the CDR3. The CDR3 sequence is CASSSDRTSGSKTQYF. CDR3 DNA sequence: TGTGCCAGTAGTTCAGATAGGACTAGCGGGAGTAAGACCCAGTACTTC.

The J gene is TRBJ2-7, the V gene TRBV6-5; weak D call: TRBD1 (6 bases). The CDR3 runs to 14 residues. Germline loops: CDR1 MNHEY, CDR2 SVGAGI. The V end was cut by 8 bases, the J end by 3 bases, with 17 bases between. CDR3 loop: CASRRDNWGYEQYF. CDR3 in DNA: TGTGCCAGCCGACGGGACAACTGGGGCTACGAGCAGTACTTC.

The chain is built from TRBV29-1 and TRBJ2-7; 10 bases are shared with TRBD2. The CDR3 runs to 12 residues. With 6 bases clipped from V and 6 bases from J, the junction kept 5 bases outside the gene matches. Germline V lookup: CDR1 SQVTM, CDR2 ANQGSEA. CDR3 in DNA: TGCAGCGTAAAGCGGGAGGGCCTCGAGCAGTACTTC. Translated: CSVKREGLEQYF.

The V gene is TRBV2, the J gene TRBJ2-1; the match to TRBD1 covers 9 bases. Germline values: CDR1 SNHLY, CDR2 FYNNEI. This CDR3 spans 15 amino acids. Trimming cost V 10 bases and J 7 bases; bases outside gene matches: 14. The DNA of the CDR3 is TGTGCCACCAAGGGCCGGGACAGGGTGAATAATGAGCAGTTCTTC. Translated: CATKGRDRVNNEQFF. Supplemented by reference TRBV2 and TRBJ2-1, the full variable domain reads EPEVTQTPSHQVTQMGQEVILRCVPISNHLYFYWYRQILGQKVEFLVSFYNNEISEKSEIFDDQFSVERPDGSNFTLKIRSTKLEDSAMYFCATKGRDRVNNEQFFGPGTRLTVL.

The chain combines TRBV5-8 with TRBJ2-5; 9 bases match TRBD2. CDR1 and CDR2 from the germline V gene are SGHTS and YDEGEE. V shed 1 base, J shed 4 bases, and the junction held 8 bases outside the gene matches. This CDR3 contains 16 residues. This CDR3 is CASSLLPSGTLETQYF. The CDR3 bases are TGTGCCAGCAGCTTGCTTCCTAGCGGGACGCTAGAGACCCAGTACTTC.

The chain combines TRBV9 with TRBJ1-2; no clear D gene. The germline V gene encodes CDR1 SGDLS and CDR2 YYNGEE. V was trimmed by 4 bases and J by 7 bases, leaving 17 bases between them. The CDR3 length is 14 residues. The CDR3 region has the DNA TGTGCCAGCAGCCCCCAGGCCGCCGCCCTTGGCTACACCTTC. This sequence encodes CASSPQAAALGYTF.

J is TRBJ1-2 and V is TRBV6-1; possible D gene TRBD1, 5 bases. Trimming shortened V by 3 bases and J by 8 bases, and 13 bases separated the two germline ends. This CDR3 is 13 amino acids long. Germline assignment: CDR1 MNHNS and CDR2 SASEGT. The CDR3 is CASSDPGESGYTF. The CDR3 DNA is TGTGCCAGCAGTGATCCGGGGGAGAGCGGCTACACCTTC.

J is TRBJ2-7 and V is TRBV7-3; 7 positions match TRBD2. V shed 1 base, J shed 5 bases, and the junction held 8 bases outside the gene matches. Germline V gene sequence: CDR1 SGHTA, CDR2 FQGTGA. The CDR3 totals 15 residues. The CDR3: CASSLSWLGRDEQYF. CDR3 DNA sequence: TGTGCCAGCAGCTTAAGCTGGTTGGGGAGGGACGAGCAGTACTTC.

The V and J genes are TRBV5-1 and TRBJ1-2; 8 bases match TRBD1. V trimming: 3 bases; J trimming: 5 bases; junction bases outside the gene matches: 3. Germline CDR1 and CDR2: SGHRS and YFSETQ. The CDR3 runs 13 residues. The CDR3 loop reads CASSWDRKYGYTF. CDR3 in DNA: TGCGCCAGCAGCTGGGACAGGAAATATGGCTACACCTTC.

Concerning this clone itself: A read error may produce the germline difference seen at one junction end. The rearrangement joins TRBV25-1 to TRBJ1-1; 10 bases are shared with TRBD1. The CDR3 has 14 residues. CDR1 is MGHDK, CDR2 SYGVNS, per germline. The CDR3 sequence: CACSEYGDRGVAFF. The CDR3 DNA sequence: TGTGCCTGCAGTGAATATGGGGACAGGGGTGTGGCTTTCTTT.

The chain has TRBV30 and TRBJ2-2; 10 bases line up with TRBD2. Per the germline V gene, CDR1 is GTSNPN and CDR2 is SVGIG (reference sequence). J lost 7 bases, V lost 8 bases, and 10 bases had no gene match. The CDR3 totals 14 residues. The CDR3 sequence: CALPLAGELGELFF. In nucleotides, the CDR3 is TGTGCCCTCCCTCTAGCGGGAGAGCTCGGGGAGCTGTTTTTT.

V gene TRBV7-8 combines with J gene TRBJ2-2; TRBD2 agrees at 7 bases. J was trimmed by 1 base and V by 5 bases; bases with no gene match: 10. The CDR3 extends over 17 amino acids. Germline CDR1 and CDR2: SGHVS and FQNEAQ. CDR3 residues: CASSHRQAGLNTGELFF. The CDR3, as DNA: TGTGCCAGCAGCCACCGACAAGCGGGATTGAACACCGGGGAGCTGTTTTTT.

This clone was seen once. The chain employs TRBV6-1 and TRBJ1-1, with D possibly TRBD1 on 5 matching bases. Germline V CDR1 and CDR2: MNHNS, SASEGT. CDR3 size: 15 residues. Between the trimmed V and J ends, which lost 2 bases and 1 base, there was a span of 11 bases. For the CDR3, the DNA is TGTGCCAGCAGTGAAAATTGGGGCAAGAACACTGAAGCTTTCTTT. Residues: CASSENWGKNTEAFF.

The V and J genes are TRBV9 and TRBJ2-1, with TRBD1 as a possible D gene (6 bases). Germline V gives CDR1 SGDLS, CDR2 YYNGEE. The CDR3 extends over 15 amino acids. The V end lost 3 bases, the J end lost 2 bases, and 12 bases lay between the germline ends. CDR3: CASSARDITYNEQFF. CDR3 in DNA: TGTGCCAGCAGCGCACGGGACATTACCTACAATGAGCAGTTCTTC.

V is TRBV19 and J is TRBJ2-7, with 7 bases aligning to TRBD1. J gave up 6 bases and V 5 bases, and 4 bases lay outside the gene matches. There are 12 residues in the CDR3. CDR1 and CDR2 from the germline V gene are LNHDA and SQIVND (reference sequence). The CDR3 DNA reads TGTGCCAGTAGTTCCCGGGACAGCGAGCAGTACTTC. Protein: CASSSRDSEQYF.

The chain employs TRBV5-1 and TRBJ2-7; no definite D call. CDR1 SGHRS and CDR2 YFSETQ come from the germline V gene. The CDR3 covers 14 residues. V was shortened by 4 bases and J by 0 bases, with 11 bases between the two germline ends. In DNA form, the CDR3 reads TGCGCCAGCAGCCGAACCGGGTCCTCCTACGAGCAGTACTTC. This gives the protein CASSRTGSSYEQYF.

In DNA, the CDR3 is TGTGCCAGCAGCCCCGGGGTGGGGGGAAGGGACCAGCCCCAGCATTTT. Its translation: CASSPGVGGRDQPQHF. This sequence joins TRBV5-4 and TRBJ1-5, with D perhaps matching TRBD1 (5 bases). The CDR3 is 16 amino acids. Per the germline V gene, CDR1 is SGHNT and CDR2 is YYREEE (reference sequence). V was clipped by 4 bases and J by 7 bases, with 21 bases between them. Drawing the rest from reference TRBV5-4 and TRBJ1-5, the complete variable domain is ETGVTQSPTHLIKTRGQQVTLRCSSQSGHNTVSWYQQALGQGPQFIFQYYREEENGRGNFPPRFSGLQFPNYSSELNVNALELDDSALYLCASSPGVGGRDQPQHFGDGTRLSIL.

The chain joins TRBV27 to TRBJ2-5; D unresolved. The germline V gene encodes CDR1 MNHEY and CDR2 SMNVEV (reference sequence). The CDR3 spans 15 residues. V was clipped by 1 base and J by 1 base, with 10 bases between them. CDR3 coding DNA: TGTGCCAGCAGTTTATGGTCAGGATCCCAAGAGACCCAGTACTTC. It codes for CASSLWSGSQETQYF.

The CDR3 loop reads CSVELAGRSYEQYF. In DNA form, the CDR3 reads TGCAGCGTTGAACTAGCGGGAAGGTCCTACGAGCAGTACTTC. The J gene is TRBJ2-7, the V gene TRBV29-1, with TRBD2 matching 9 bases. CDR3 length: 14 amino acids. Germline V gene sequence: CDR1 SQVTM, CDR2 ANQGSEA. The V gene end was trimmed by 2 bases and the J gene end by 1 base; junction bases not matched to a gene: 3.

This chain uses TRBV28 with TRBJ2-5; possible D gene TRBD2, 6 bases. Germline CDR1 and CDR2: MDHEN and SYDVKM. The CDR3 has 15 amino acids. Between the trimmed V and J ends, which lost 5 bases and 5 bases, there was a span of 18 bases. The DNA for the CDR3 is TGTGCCAGCAGTCCCTCTGGGGGAGGAGGGGAGACCCAGTACTTC. Translation: CASSPSGGGGETQYF.

This clone appeared a few times. The J gene is TRBJ1-1, the V gene TRBV19; unclear D gene. The germline V gene encodes CDR1 LNHDA and CDR2 SQIVND (reference sequence). V gave up 1 base and J gave up 1 base, with 4 bases separating them. CDR3 length: 13 amino acids. CDR3 in amino acids: CASSIVRNTEAFF. DNA of the CDR3: TGTGCCAGTAGTATAGTGCGGAACACTGAAGCTTTCTTT.

The chain uses TRBV27 and TRBJ2-1; 14 nucleotides match TRBD2. V was pared by 6 bases and J by 6 bases, with 4 bases of the junction left unmatched. Per germline, CDR1 MNHEY and CDR2 SMNVEV (reference sequence). The CDR3 sequence is 15 residues long. Here the CDR3 DNA reads TGTGCCAGCAGGTCGGGACTAGCGGGAGTCAATGAGCAGTTCTTC. Encoded protein: CASRSGLAGVNEQFF.